Presented here are 25 T cell receptor beta chains from one specimen sequenced in a study of T cells in localized non-small cell lung cancer. Using immunoSEQ multiplex PCR, the repertoire was profiled, and TCRdb retains in-frame clones only, with some absent. The data show tens of thousands of clones, with around 94% seen just once and less than 0.8% held by the top ten. The starting material was peripheral blood, obtained before any cancer treatment. These receptors were collected from a woman aged 35-70 years with stage I lung adenocarcinoma.

On this clone: At the DNA level, this CDR3 is encoded by other sequences in the same sample as well. V gene TRBV19 combines with J gene TRBJ1-5, with no clear D. V lost 0 bases to trimming and J lost 2 bases, with 5 bases between them. The CDR3 runs to 14 residues. Germline CDR1 reads LNHDA; CDR2 reads SQIVND (reference sequence). The CDR3 loop reads CASSIERGNQPQHF. CDR3 nucleotides: TGTGCCAGTAGTATAGAGAGGGGCAATCAGCCCCAGCATTTT.

CDR3 region: CASSVQGAGSYNEQFF. CDR3 nucleotide sequence: TGTGCCAGCAGCGTACAGGGGGCCGGGTCCTACAATGAGCAGTTCTTC. This chain joins TRBV7-3 and TRBJ2-1; 9 positions agree with TRBD1. V lost 5 bases, J lost 1 base, and 6 bases stayed unmatched. The CDR3 is 16 amino acids. CDR1 and CDR2 (germline): SGHTA, FQGTGA.

This clone is a singleton in its sample. The gene calls are TRBV28 and TRBJ2-7; D possibly corresponds to TRBD2 (5 bases). This CDR3 has 12 amino acids. V dropped 7 bases and J dropped 6 bases, with 13 bases sitting between them. From germline, CDR1 is MDHEN and CDR2 SYDVKM. The CDR3 coding sequence is TGTGCCAGCACTCCCCCCGGAGGCGAGCAGTACTTC. This codes for CASTPPGGEQYF.

Points on this clone: The junction departs from germline at one end; a sequencing error may be responsible. The chain uses TRBV7-6 and TRBJ1-4; the match to TRBD1 covers 9 bases. The CDR3 sequence is 16 residues long. The germline CDR1 and CDR2 sequences are SGHVS and FNYEAQ. CDR3 coding DNA: TGTGCCAGCAGCCAATCCCCGGGACAGGGAGATGAAGAACTGTTTTTT. Amino acid sequence: CASSQSPGQGDEELFF.

This clone was detected only a few times. The chain uses TRBV10-3 and TRBJ1-5; a weak D match, TRBD1 (5 bases). V was trimmed by 11 bases and J by 0 bases, leaving 11 bases between them. The CDR3 has 13 residues. Germline V lookup: CDR1 ENHRY, CDR2 SYGVKD. The CDR3 reads CASTGLSNQPQHF. CDR3 DNA: TGTGCCTCAACAGGACTTAGCAATCAGCCCCAGCATTTT.

This clone was seen a few times. The chain uses TRBV4-3 and TRBJ2-1; 10 nucleotides align to TRBD2. The germline V gene encodes CDR1 LGHNA and CDR2 YSLEER. The CDR3 has 15 amino acids. Trimming at V came to 4 bases and at J to 5 bases, leaving 5 bases not matched to a gene. Here the CDR3 DNA reads TGCGCCAGCAGCCTCGGACTAGCGGCGAACAATGAGCAGTTCTTC. Amino acids: CASSLGLAANNEQFF.

V is TRBV19 and J is TRBJ2-3, with unresolved D. From germline, CDR1 is LNHDA and CDR2 SQIVND (reference sequence). This CDR3 comprises 12 residues. Trimming cost V 8 bases and J 4 bases, with 10 bases left between them. DNA for the CDR3: TGTGCCAGTGGGAATTTGGCAGATACGCAGTATTTT. This translates into CASGNLADTQYF. Drawing the rest from reference TRBV19 and TRBJ2-3, the complete variable domain is DGGITQSPKYLFRKEGQNVTLSCEQNLNHDAMYWYRQDPGQGLRLIYYSQIVNDFQKGDIAEGYSVSREKKESFPLTVTSAQKNPTAFYLCASGNLADTQYFGPGTRLTVL.

DNA of the CDR3: TGTGCCAGCAGCCAAGACCACCACGTACGAGCGGGAGGGAGCTACGAGCAGTACTTC. This gives the protein CASSQDHHVRAGGSYEQYF. The rearrangement joins TRBV4-2 to TRBJ2-7, with TRBD2 identical over 10 bases. The J segment lost 3 bases and the V segment lost 0 bases, leaving 14 bases of the junction unmatched. CDR3 length: 19 amino acids. Per the germline V gene, CDR1 is LGHNA and CDR2 is YNFKEQ.

V and J are TRBV14 and TRBJ1-1; the match to TRBD1 covers 10 bases. The length of the CDR3 is 15 residues. V shed 4 bases, J shed 4 bases, and the junction held 6 bases outside the gene matches. Germline values: CDR1 SGHDN, CDR2 FVKESK. CDR3 sequence: CASSPYGTGVTEAFF. CDR3 nucleotide sequence: TGTGCCAGCAGCCCCTACGGGACAGGGGTCACTGAAGCTTTCTTT.

This chain uses TRBV9 with TRBJ1-4; 10 nucleotides line up with TRBD1. This CDR3 has 15 residues. V shed 3 bases and J 6 bases; nucleotides not matched to a gene: 5. The germline CDR1 and CDR2 sequences are SGDLS and YYNGEE. The CDR3 region is CASSARTGGDEKLFF. The CDR3 nucleotides are TGTGCCAGCAGCGCCAGGACAGGGGGGGATGAAAAACTGTTTTTT.

The chain couples TRBV6-5 to TRBJ2-2; 9 bases map to TRBD1. Unmatched junction bases numbered 7, after V lost 5 bases and J lost 6 bases. Looked up from germline, CDR1 is MNHEY and CDR2 is SVGAGI. This CDR3 is built from 15 residues. The CDR3 nucleotides read TGTGCCAGCAGTATGACAGGGGGGAGGTCCGGGGAGCTGTTTTTT. This gives the protein CASSMTGGRSGELFF.

This chain uses TRBV25-1 with TRBJ2-5, with 13 nucleotides matching TRBD2. CDR1 is MGHDK, CDR2 SYGVNS, per germline. The ends lost 5 bases at V and 5 bases at J; junction bases unmatched: 5. The CDR3 loop spans 15 amino acids. The CDR3 bases are TGTGCCAGCAGTAGGACTAGCGGGAGATCGGAGACCCAGTACTTC. As protein: CASSRTSGRSETQYF. Filled out from reference TRBV25-1 and TRBJ2-5, the complete variable domain reads EADIYQTPRYLVIGTGKKITLECSQTMGHDKMYWYQQDPGMELHLIHYSYGVNSTEKGDLSSESTVSRIRTEHFPLTLESARPSHTSQYLCASSRTSGRSETQYFGPGTRLLVL.

The table lists this clone with a count of one. This rearrangement joins TRBV28 to TRBJ1-1; 9 bases agree with TRBD1. Losses at the gene ends were 2 bases for V and 5 bases for J; bases not matched to a gene: 6. This CDR3 comprises 15 residues. Germline values: CDR1 MDHEN, CDR2 SYDVKM. This CDR3 reads CASSLTGGWETEAFF. As DNA, the CDR3 is TGTGCCAGCAGTTTAACAGGGGGCTGGGAAACTGAAGCTTTCTTT.

V and J are TRBV28 and TRBJ2-3; D not certain. Trimming removed 6 bases at V and 2 bases at J, with 12 bases between. Per the germline V gene, CDR1 is MDHEN and CDR2 is SYDVKM. The CDR3 runs to 14 residues. This CDR3 reads CASRPTVPTDTQYF. The CDR3 DNA sequence: TGTGCCAGCAGACCCACGGTGCCCACAGATACGCAGTATTTT.

The rearrangement links TRBV7-9 to TRBJ2-7; D is unclear. The ends were cut back, 1 base at V and 2 bases at J, with 12 bases in the middle. This CDR3 comprises 15 residues. The V gene's germline CDR1 is SEHNR and CDR2 FQNEAQ (reference sequence). The CDR3 here is CASSLGLHSPYEQYF. The CDR3 DNA is TGTGCCAGCAGCTTAGGACTCCACTCGCCCTACGAGCAGTACTTC.

This rearrangement joins TRBV7-2 to TRBJ1-1; maybe TRBD1 (5 bases). From germline, CDR1 is SGHTA and CDR2 FQGNSA. The CDR3 covers 12 residues. V was shortened by 3 bases and J by 11 bases, with 13 bases between the two germline ends. The CDR3 region is CASSFTWGSAFF. The CDR3 DNA sequence: TGTGCCAGCAGCTTTACATGGGGGTCGGCTTTCTTT.

V and J are TRBV5-1 and TRBJ2-1; 9 nucleotides agree with TRBD2. V shed 7 bases, J shed 0 bases, and the junction held 11 bases outside the gene matches. CDR1 is SGHRS and CDR2 is YFSETQ in the germline V gene. There are 17 residues in the CDR3. The CDR3: CASGINAGGSSYNEQFF. Written as DNA, the CDR3 is TGCGCCAGCGGAATTAACGCGGGGGGGAGCTCCTACAATGAGCAGTTCTTC.

The chain carries TRBV7-8 and TRBJ1-1, with TRBD1 as a possible D gene (5 bases). The CDR3 runs to 16 residues. V was shortened by 5 bases and J by 7 bases, with 23 bases between the two germline ends. CDR1 is SGHVS and CDR2 is FQNEAQ in the germline V gene. The DNA for the CDR3 is TGTGCCAGCAGCCCGATCCTGGGGTCGGGGGATGGTGAAGCTTTCTTT. This translates into CASSPILGSGDGEAFF.

V usage is TRBV6-5 and J usage is TRBJ1-1, with TRBD1 as a possible D gene (6 bases). The V end lost 6 bases, the J end lost 3 bases, and 11 bases lay between the germline ends. Germline assignment: CDR1 MNHEY and CDR2 SVGAGI. The CDR3 consists of 13 residues. The DNA for the CDR3 is TGTGCCAGCAGCCCTCACAGGGACACTGAAGCTTTCTTT. It encodes CASSPHRDTEAFF.

V and J are TRBV21-1 and TRBJ2-1; the table calls TRBD2, which could not be checked here. TRBV21-1 corresponds to a pseudogene. The CDR3 has 13 amino acids. CDR3 residues: CASSLRDYNEQFF. The DNA for the CDR3 is TGTGCCAGCAGCTTACGGGACTACAATGAGCAGTTCTTC.

The chain is built from TRBV18 and TRBJ1-5; D may be TRBD1 (5 bases). The CDR3 is 16 residues long. Germline CDR1 is KGHSH and CDR2 is LQKENI. Trimming cost V 4 bases and J 6 bases, with 19 bases left between them. The CDR3 here is CASSRAKGQGGQPQHF. The CDR3 bases are TGTGCCAGCTCACGGGCTAAGGGGCAAGGAGGTCAGCCCCAGCATTTT.

The rearrangement joins TRBV7-2 to TRBJ1-5; D ambiguous. CDR1 and CDR2 (germline): SGHTA, FQGNSA. Between the trimmed V and J ends, which lost 0 bases and 7 bases, there was a span of 10 bases. The CDR3 extends over 14 amino acids. CDR3 amino acids: CASSLAHGVQPQHF. The DNA for the CDR3 is TGTGCCAGCAGCTTAGCGCACGGCGTCCAGCCCCAGCATTTT.

Worth noting for this clone: This is likely a read error, given that the CDR3 carries no conserved phenylalanine or tryptophan at its end. The DNA is omitted, as the CDR3 cannot be located on it reliably, and the CDR3 follows TCRdb's listing. The chain couples TRBV5-5 to TRBJ2-7. Ends included, the CDR3 has 10 residues. In germline, CDR1 is SGHKS, CDR2 YYEKEE (reference sequence). Here the CDR3 reads CASSLEKGPD.

J is TRBJ2-7 and V is TRBV9, with a weak D call TRBD1 (6 bases). Trimming shortened V by 4 bases and J by 4 bases, and 21 bases separated the two germline ends. In germline, CDR1 is SGDLS, CDR2 YYNGEE. This CDR3 spans 16 amino acids. The CDR3 spells CASSPLGASSLYEQYF. CDR3 DNA sequence: TGTGCCAGCAGCCCGTTGGGGGCGTCCTCTTTATACGAGCAGTACTTC.

CDR3 bases: TGTGCCAGCAGCTTAACGTTTAGTAACACTGAAGCTTTCTTT. The encoded protein is CASSLTFSNTEAFF. The chain has TRBV7-2 and TRBJ1-1; unclear D gene. V lost 2 bases to trimming and J lost 2 bases, with 9 bases between them. The germline V gene has CDR1 SGHTA and CDR2 FQGNSA. The length of the CDR3 is 14 residues.